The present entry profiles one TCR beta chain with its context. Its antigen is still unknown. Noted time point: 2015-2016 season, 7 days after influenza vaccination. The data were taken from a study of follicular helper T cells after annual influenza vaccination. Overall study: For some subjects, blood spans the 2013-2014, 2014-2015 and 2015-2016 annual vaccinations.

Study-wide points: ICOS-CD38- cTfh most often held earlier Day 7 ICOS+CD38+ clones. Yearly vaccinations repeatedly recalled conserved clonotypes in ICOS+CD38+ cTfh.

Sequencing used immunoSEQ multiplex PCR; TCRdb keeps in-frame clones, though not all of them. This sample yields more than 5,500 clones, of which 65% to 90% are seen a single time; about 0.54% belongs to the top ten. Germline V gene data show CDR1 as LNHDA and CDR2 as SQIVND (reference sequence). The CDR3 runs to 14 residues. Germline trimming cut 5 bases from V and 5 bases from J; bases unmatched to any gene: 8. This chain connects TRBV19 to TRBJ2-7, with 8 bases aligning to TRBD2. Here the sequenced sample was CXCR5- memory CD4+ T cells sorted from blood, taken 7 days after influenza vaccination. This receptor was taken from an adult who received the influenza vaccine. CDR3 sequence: CASSSGTRIHEQYF. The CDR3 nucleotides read TGTGCCAGTAGTTCCGGGACTAGAATTCACGAGCAGTACTTC.